Listed below are T cell receptor beta chains from one sample, sequenced in a study of cytomegalovirus exposure and HLA in healthy donors. The data were produced by immunoSEQ multiplex PCR, yet TCRdb's version contains in-frame clones alone and is incomplete. The data contain about 170,000 clones, 65% to 85% of them seen just once; the ten biggest clones take up 1.2%. Sequencing was performed on PBMCs. The receptor source for this set is a boy aged 2 to 10 in good health and CMV-seronegative. Each CDR3 is given with its conserved first and last residue. The order of the fields is V gene, D gene, clone size, J gene, CDR3 protein, CDR3 DNA. A D gene is named only where the DNA matches it firmly. The size field is filled for only some rows; it gives once, few, many or a size class.

TRBV7-9,-,-,TRBJ1-1,CASSFPGSEQRGVNTEAFF,TGTGCCAGCAGCTTTCCGGGCTCCGAACAAAGGGGCGTGAACACTGAAGCTTTCTTT
TRBV28,-,once,TRBJ1-4,CASSLRGGKLFF,TGTGCCAGCAGTTTAAGGGGCGGAAAACTGTTTTTT
TRBV9,-,-,TRBJ1-3,CASSVGGVSGNTIYF,TGTGCCAGCAGCGTGGGGGGGGTCTCTGGAAACACCATATATTTT
TRBV29-1,-,-,TRBJ1-1,CSVAWSYTEAFF,TGCAGCGTTGCATGGAGTTACACTGAAGCTTTCTTT
TRBV7-8,TRBD1,-,TRBJ2-3,CASSSRQGNWATDTQYF,TGTGCCAGCAGCTCCCGACAGGGGAATTGGGCCACAGATACGCAGTATTTT
TRBV4-1,-,few,TRBJ1-3,CASSLRDIPGNTIYF,TGCGCCAGCAGCCTCCGAGACATTCCTGGAAACACCATATATTTT
TRBV5-6,TRBD2,-,TRBJ2-1,CASSPGNGGRESYNEQFF,TGTGCCAGCAGCCCAGGAAACGGCGGGAGAGAATCCTACAATGAGCAGTTCTTC
TRBV6-6,-,-,TRBJ1-1,CASSYTPRVDNTEAFF,TGTGCCAGCAGTTACACACCACGGGTTGATAACACTGAAGCTTTCTTT
TRBV9,-,few,TRBJ2-5,CASSVTGLKETQYF,TGTGCCAGCAGCGTGACTGGACTTAAAGAGACCCAGTACTTC
TRBV28,-,-,TRBJ1-1,CASTPEGRGTEAFF,TGTGCCAGCACACCGGAGGGACGGGGCACTGAAGCTTTCTTT
TRBV6-5,TRBD1,-,TRBJ2-2,CASSSRTGVTGELFF,TGTGCCAGCAGTTCCCGGACAGGAGTCACCGGGGAGCTGTTTTTT
TRBV25-1,TRBD1,few,TRBJ1-6,CASSLTGGANSPLHF,TGTGCCAGCAGCCTTACAGGGGGCGCGAATTCACCCCTCCACTTT
TRBV12-5,TRBD1,-,TRBJ2-7,CASGLVRKGAPNYEQYF,TGTGCTAGTGGTTTGGTACGAAAGGGGGCTCCGAACTACGAGCAGTACTTC
TRBV27,TRBD1,-,TRBJ1-3,CASSRTGGSGNTIYF,TGTGCCAGCAGCCGCACAGGGGGCTCTGGAAACACCATATATTTT
TRBV5-1,TRBD1,-,TRBJ2-1,CASSLVGQVTNEQFF,TGCGCCAGCAGCTTGGTGGGACAGGTGACCAATGAGCAGTTCTTC
TRBV19,TRBD1,-,TRBJ2-1,CASTGQASYNEQFF,TGTGCCAGTACCGGACAGGCTTCCTACAATGAGCAGTTCTTC
TRBV19,TRBD2,-,TRBJ2-2,CASSIGAGKTGGELFF,TGTGCCAGTAGTATAGGAGCGGGGAAAACCGGCGGGGAGCTGTTTTTT
TRBV7-9,-,-,TRBJ2-7,CASSPDNLRGGYEQYF,TGTGCCAGCAGCCCAGACAACCTCAGGGGAGGGTACGAGCAGTACTTC
TRBV7-2,-,-,TRBJ1-5,CASSTDRGQPQHF,TGTGCCAGCAGCACGGACAGAGGTCAGCCCCAGCATTTT
TRBV2,-,few,TRBJ1-1,CASSEAGTQGSQAFF,TGTGCCAGCAGTGAAGCGGGGACACAGGGATCCCAAGCTTTCTTT
TRBV28,TRBD1,-,TRBJ1-6,CASSLYGTGFMNNSPLHF,TGTGCCAGCAGTTTATACGGGACAGGGTTTATGAATAATTCACCCCTCCACTTT
TRBV7-8,TRBD1,-,TRBJ1-3,CASSLDQGATGNTIYF,TGTGCCAGCAGCTTAGATCAGGGGGCGACTGGAAACACCATATATTTT
TRBV5-4,TRBD2,-,TRBJ2-2,CASSDQGLAGVGELFF,TGTGCCAGCAGCGATCAGGGACTAGCGGGAGTCGGGGAGCTGTTTTTT
TRBV14,TRBD1,-,TRBJ1-2,CASSQRTGNGGYTF,TGTGCCAGCAGCCAAAGGACAGGGAATGGCGGCTACACCTTC
TRBV12-5,-,-,TRBJ2-7,CASGFPGSEQYF,TGTGCTAGTGGTTTCCCGGGGTCCGAGCAGTACTTC
TRBV7-9,-,-,TRBJ1-4,CASSFRRGHEKLFF,TGTGCCAGCAGCTTTCGCCGCGGGCACGAAAAACTGTTTTTT
TRBV7-8,TRBD1,-,TRBJ2-7,CASSLAGGTGWTSEQYF,TGTGCCAGCAGCTTAGCGGGCGGGACAGGGTGGACGAGCGAGCAGTACTTC
TRBV9,-,-,TRBJ2-5,CASSPAGAGSGETQYF,TGTGCCAGCAGCCCTGCGGGGGCCGGTTCCGGAGAGACCCAGTACTTC
TRBV5-1,TRBD2,-,TRBJ2-1,CASSLSWGGYNEQFF,TGCGCCAGCAGCTTAAGTTGGGGGGGATACAATGAGCAGTTCTTC
TRBV28,-,-,TRBJ2-5,CASSLYQTGGTQYF,TGTGCCAGCAGTCTATACCAGACAGGTGGGACCCAGTACTTC
TRBV6-4,TRBD1,once,TRBJ1-2,CASRQTGGEDYGYTF,TGTGCCAGCAGGCAGACAGGGGGCGAAGACTATGGCTACACCTTC
TRBV30,TRBD1,-,TRBJ1-5,CAWSATGGNQPQHF,TGTGCCTGGAGTGCGACAGGGGGCAATCAGCCCCAGCATTTT
TRBV10-1,-,-,TRBJ1-4,CASSEAGSNEKLFF,TGCGCCAGCAGTGAGGCCGGGAGTAATGAAAAACTGTTTTTT
TRBV4-3,TRBD2,-,TRBJ2-7,CASSQGGELTSGRYEQYF,TGCGCCAGCAGCCAGGGCGGGGAATTGACTAGCGGGAGATACGAGCAGTACTTC
TRBV18,-,once,TRBJ1-1,CASSKEVGTEAFF,TGTGCCAGCTCAAAGGAGGTGGGCACTGAAGCTTTCTTT
TRBV19,TRBD1,-,TRBJ1-5,CASNPGQNSNQPQHF,TGTGCCAGTAACCCGGGACAGAATAGCAATCAGCCCCAGCATTTT
TRBV19,TRBD1,few,TRBJ1-6,CASSTRQGISPLHF,TGTGCCAGTAGTACTAGACAGGGAATTTCACCCCTCCACTTT
TRBV30,-,few,TRBJ2-3,CAWSVRSFSGTDTQYF,TGTGCCTGGAGTGTACGTTCCTTCAGCGGGACAGATACGCAGTATTTT
TRBV7-8,TRBD2,-,TRBJ2-4,CASSGIAGGSGIQYF,TGTGCCAGCAGTGGGATAGCGGGGGGATCAGGCATTCAGTACTTC
TRBV5-1,-,once,TRBJ2-7,CASRLGAATVGEQYF,TGCGCCAGCCGGTTGGGGGCAGCCACCGTAGGCGAGCAGTACTTC
TRBV29-1,TRBD2,-,TRBJ2-7,CSGGETTYEQYF,TGCAGTGGGGGGGAGACTACCTACGAGCAGTACTTC
TRBV7-8,-,-,TRBJ2-3,CASSLGRGPDTQYF,TGTGCCAGCAGCTTAGGGAGAGGGCCAGATACGCAGTATTTT
TRBV7-9,TRBD1,once,TRBJ2-7,CASSLTGQGSSHEQYF,TGTGCCAGCAGCCTGACGGGACAGGGGAGTTCCCACGAGCAGTACTTC
TRBV23-1,-,-,TRBJ1-5,CASRAGQHF,TGCGCCAGCAGAGCAGGCCAGCATTTT
TRBV7-9,TRBD2,-,TRBJ2-3,CASKGGGATDTQYF,TGTGCCAGCAAGGGCGGGGGAGCGACAGATACGCAGTATTTT
TRBV4-1,-,-,TRBJ1-5,CASSRIEGNQPQHF,TGCGCCAGCAGCCGTATCGAGGGCAATCAGCCCCAGCATTTT